This T cell receptor beta chain was sequenced in a study of blood T cells in healthy people across ages. This CDR3 contains 15 residues. The germline V gene encodes CDR1 MDHEN and CDR2 SYDVKM. V gave up 4 bases and J gave up 4 bases, with 13 bases separating them. It was with a sample-barcoded 5' primer and a J-beta primer mix that a second PCR of about 6 to 12 cycles was run. One entry per CDR3 protein, called by TCRdb with MiXCR from the 5' RACE reads. The table shows roughly 830,000 distinct CDR3 sequences, with less than 80% occurring only once. The chain uses TRBV28 and TRBJ1-4; D is possibly TRBD1 (5 bases). The clonotype was recovered from a man aged 25 to 40 in good health. Sequencing was done on a sample of blood. The CDR3 reads CASSSLGGGNEKLFF. CDR3 nucleotide sequence: TGTGCCAGCAGTTCCCTCGGGGGGGGTAATGAAAAACTGTTTTTT.